This T cell receptor (beta chain) was sequenced during a study of CD8 T cells in ankylosing spondylitis. Points from the study as a whole: Ankylosing spondylitis blood seemed to carry a telltale TCR beta motif made of eight or nine highly homologous variants.

TCRdb re-called the 5' RACE reads with MiXCR, one entry per CDR3 protein. The sample yields roughly 700,000 distinct CDR3 sequences, around 17% seen once. The CDR3 is 14 residues long. Germline CDR1 is MDHEN and CDR2 is SYDVKM. After removal of 2 bases from V and 6 bases from J, the junction contained 6 bases not matched to a gene. This clonotype was observed a few times. Its cognate antigen is unknown. The chain has TRBV28 and TRBJ1-1, with 7 nucleotides matching TRBD1. The sequenced material came from blood, either unsorted or a sorted T cell fraction (not recorded which). The receptor was isolated from a male donor with ankylosing spondylitis. The CDR3 nucleotides are TGTGCCAGCAGTTTAAGGGGGCGCGACCCTGAAGCTTTCTTT. Translated: CASSLRGRDPEAFF.